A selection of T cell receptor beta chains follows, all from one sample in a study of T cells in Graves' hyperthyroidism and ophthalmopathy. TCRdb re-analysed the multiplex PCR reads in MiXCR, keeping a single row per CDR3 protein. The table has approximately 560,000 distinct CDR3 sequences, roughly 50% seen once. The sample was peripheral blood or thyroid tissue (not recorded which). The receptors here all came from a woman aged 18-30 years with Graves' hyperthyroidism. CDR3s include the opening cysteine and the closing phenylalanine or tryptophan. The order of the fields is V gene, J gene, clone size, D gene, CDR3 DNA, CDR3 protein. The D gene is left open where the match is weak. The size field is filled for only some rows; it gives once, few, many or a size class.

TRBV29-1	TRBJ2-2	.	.	TGCAGCGTTGGGCGGATGGGCACCGGGGAGCTGTTTTTT	CSVGRMGTGELFF
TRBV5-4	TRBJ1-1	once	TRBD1	TGTGCCAGCAGCGTAAGGCAGGGGGCGACTGAAGCTTTCTTT	CASSVRQGATEAFF
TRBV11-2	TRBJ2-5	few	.	TGTGCCAGCAGCAACACGGTTAGGGTTGAGACCCAGTACTTC	CASSNTVRVETQYF
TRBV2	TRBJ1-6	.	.	TGTGCCAGCACTCTCCGTGCCTGGGGGCTGAATTCACCCCTCCACTTT	CASTLRAWGLNSPLHF
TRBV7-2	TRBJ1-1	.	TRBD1	TGTGCCAGCAGCATTCGACCGGGACAGGGGTACACTGAAGCTTTCTTT	CASSIRPGQGYTEAFF
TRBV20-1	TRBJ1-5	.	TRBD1	TGCAGTGCACGGACAGGCCCGTTTTACAATCAGCCCCAGCATTTT	CSARTGPFYNQPQHF
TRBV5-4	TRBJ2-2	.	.	TGTGCCAGCAGCTCAGAGGTTATAGCGACTGGGGAGCTGTTTTTT	CASSSEVIATGELFF
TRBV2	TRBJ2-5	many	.	TGTGCCAGCATAGTCCGGCCGGGAGTTCAAGAGACCCAGTACTTC	CASIVRPGVQETQYF
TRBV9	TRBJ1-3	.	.	TGTGCCAGCAGCGTAGGTCAAGGGGGAAACGCCATATATTTT	CASSVGQGGNAIYF
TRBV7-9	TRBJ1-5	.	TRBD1	TGTGCCAGCAGCTTATATACGGACAGGGAAGGGGGTCAGCCCCAGCATTTT	CASSLYTDREGGQPQHF
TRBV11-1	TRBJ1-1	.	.	TGTGCCAGCAGCCCTGAAAGGGAGAACACTGAAGCTTTCTTT	CASSPERENTEAFF
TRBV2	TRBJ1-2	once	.	TGTGCCAGCAGTGTGTCGGCCAGGGTCTATGGCTACACCTTC	CASSVSARVYGYTF
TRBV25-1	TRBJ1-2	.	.	TGTGCCAGCTCTCCGACTCCAGGGTTCGTCTATGGCTACACCTTC	CASSPTPGFVYGYTF
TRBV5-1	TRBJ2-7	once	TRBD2	TGCGCCAGCAGCTTGGGTAGCGGGATGAATCCCTACGAGCAGTACTTC	CASSLGSGMNPYEQYF
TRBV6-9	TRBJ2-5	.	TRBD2	TGTGCCAGCAGTGAATTCGAATCGGGACTAGCGGGAGGTCTAGAGACCCAGTACTTC	CASSEFESGLAGGLETQYF
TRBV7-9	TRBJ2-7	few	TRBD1	TGTGCCAGCAGCATAACCGGGACAGGGATGAGCTCCTACGAGCAGTACTTC	CASSITGTGMSSYEQYF
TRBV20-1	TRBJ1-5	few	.	TGCAGTGCTAGGGCGAGCAGGGGCAATCAGCCCCAGCATTTT	CSARASRGNQPQHF
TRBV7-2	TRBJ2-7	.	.	TGTGCCAGCAGCTTAGGGAGGGCGTCAGTCTACGAGCAGTACTTC	CASSLGRASVYEQYF
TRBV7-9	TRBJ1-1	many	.	TGTGCCAGCAGTTCGTTACAGGAAGCTTTCTTT	CASSSLQEAFF
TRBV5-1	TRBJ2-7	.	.	TGCGCCAGCAGCGTCCGGGACGGCTCCTACGAGCAGTACTTC	CASSVRDGSYEQYF
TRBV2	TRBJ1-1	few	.	TGTGCCAGCAGTGACAGGGGCCAAATGAACACTGAAGCTTTCTTT	CASSDRGQMNTEAFF
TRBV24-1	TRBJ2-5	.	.	TGTGCCACCAGTGATGATCTAGGAGGAGGGCTTGGGGTTTGGGAGACCCAGTACTTC	CATSDDLGGGLGVWETQYF
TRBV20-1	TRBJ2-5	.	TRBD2	TGCAGTGGTCCTACTAGCGGAACCTTCGAGACCCAGTACTTC	CSGPTSGTFETQYF
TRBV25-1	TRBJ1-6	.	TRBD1	TGTGCCAGCACCGAGGGGGGCAGGGGGAGGGATTCACCCCTCCACTTT	CASTEGGRGRDSPLHF
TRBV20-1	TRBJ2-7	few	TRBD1	TGCAGTGCTGGTTTGGACAGGGCATCGTCCTACGAGCAGTACTTC	CSAGLDRASSYEQYF
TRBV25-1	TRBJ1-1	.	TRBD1	TGTGCCAGCAGTGAATTTGGAGCAGGGGGCGGGACTGAAGCTTTCTTT	CASSEFGAGGGTEAFF
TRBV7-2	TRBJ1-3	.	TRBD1	TGTGCCAGCAGCCGACAGGGGCGCAGCTCTGGAAACACCATATATTTT	CASSRQGRSSGNTIYF
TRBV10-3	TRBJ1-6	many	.	TGTGCCATCAGCCGGGCTGAGAATTCACCCCTCCACTTT	CAISRAENSPLHF
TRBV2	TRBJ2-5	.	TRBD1	TGTGCCAGCATCCGGACAGGGCTAGATGAAGAGACCCAGTACTTC	CASIRTGLDEETQYF
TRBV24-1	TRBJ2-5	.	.	TGTGCCACCAGTGAGACTGGGTTACAAGAGACCCAGTACTTC	CATSETGLQETQYF
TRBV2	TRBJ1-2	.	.	TGTGCCAGCAGTACCCTGACAGATGACTATGGCTACACCTTC	CASSTLTDDYGYTF
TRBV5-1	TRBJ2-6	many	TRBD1	TGCGCCAGCAGCTCCGGACAGGGAGCTGGGGCCAACGTCCTGACTTTC	CASSSGQGAGANVLTF
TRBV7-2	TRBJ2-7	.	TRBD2	TGTGCCAGCAGCTTAGGGGAGGGGTTTGGGGAGCAGTACTTC	CASSLGEGFGEQYF
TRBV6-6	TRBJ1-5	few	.	TGTGCCAGCAGTTACTCTGTCGAGGGTCAGCCCCAGCATTTT	CASSYSVEGQPQHF
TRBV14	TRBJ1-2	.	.	TGTGCCAGCAGCCAAGGACAAACGGGAGTGCGATGGGGCTACACCTTC	CASSQGQTGVRWGYTF
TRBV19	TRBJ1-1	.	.	TGTGCCAGTAAGTATTCAGGAATAGGCACTGAAGCTTTCTTT	CASKYSGIGTEAFF
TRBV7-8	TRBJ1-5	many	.	TGTGCCAGCAGCTTAGTTGAGGGGCCAAATCAGCCCCAGCATTTT	CASSLVEGPNQPQHF
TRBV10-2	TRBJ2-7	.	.	TGCGCCAGTACTCCGGTCGACCACTACGAGCAGTACTTC	CASTPVDHYEQYF
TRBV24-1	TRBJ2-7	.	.	TGTGCCAGCAGTTTATCGGGGACACGACTTCTCTACGAGCAGTACTTC	CASSLSGTRLLYEQYF
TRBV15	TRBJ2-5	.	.	TGTGCCACCAGCAGACCAGGGTACCAAGAGACCCAGTACTTC	CATSRPGYQETQYF
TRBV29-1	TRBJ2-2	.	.	TGCAGCGTTGAATTGGACCCCGGGGAGCTGTTTTTT	CSVELDPGELFF